The 6 T cell receptor beta chains reported below all come from one sample, sequenced in a study of tumor-infiltrating lymphocytes in primary liver carcinoma. The investigators made TCR beta cDNA from approximately 0.5 ug total RNA, using a constant-region primer. Researchers made the TCR beta libraries by running three nested multiplex PCR rounds with slightly modified ARM-PCR. The first two PCR rounds used TRBV1-TRBV30 forward primers with a C-beta reverse primer, around 10 cycles each. TCRdb analysed the multiplex PCR reads with MiXCR anew, one entry per CDR3 protein. The table lists roughly 100,000 distinct CDR3 sequences, approximately 70% of them singletons. Starting material for RNA and DNA co-extraction consisted of roughly 19-30 mg of unsorted bulk tissue. The sequencing input was liver tumor tissue from sampling region 2. Described subset: tumor region T2, inferior pole. All receptors come from a woman in her fifties or sixties with primary liver carcinoma and hepatitis B virus infection.

This clonotype has just one count. The rearrangement links TRBV11-2 to TRBJ2-3; 12 nucleotides match TRBD2. Germline V CDR1 and CDR2: SGHAT, FQNNGV. There are 16 residues in the CDR3. With V trimmed by 9 bases and J by 2 bases, 9 bases remained unmatched. CDR3 nucleotides: TGTGCCAGGAGCCCTGGACTAGCGGGACCCACAGATACGCAGTATTTT. It codes for CARSPGLAGPTDTQYF.

For this clonotype: No conserved phenylalanine or tryptophan is present at the end of the CDR3, so a read error is the likely explanation. This rearrangement joins TRBV11-2 to TRBJ2-1; D is perhaps TRBD1 (6 bases). The CDR3 totals 16 residues. Germline V CDR1 and CDR2: SGHAT, FQNNGV. Here the CDR3 reads CASSLVTGSSYNEQFL. In DNA form, the CDR3 reads TGTGCCAGTAGCTTAGTAACAGGGAGCTCATACAATGAGCAGTTCCTC.

Remarks on this clonotype: An end of the junction differs from the germline gene, which may be a read error. The genes are TRBV12-5 and TRBJ2-1; unclear D gene. This CDR3 is 14 amino acids long. Germline assignment: CDR1 LGHNT and CDR2 FRNRAP. CDR3 sequence reads: CASGLEVAYNDQFF. The CDR3 region has the DNA TGTGCTAGTGGTTTGGAGGTAGCTTACAATGACCAGTTCTTC.

Of note for this clonotype: At one end the junction does not follow the germline gene, possibly because of a read error. This rearrangement joins TRBV2 to TRBJ2-3; 8 bases agree with TRBD1. CDR3 size: 16 residues. CDR1 and CDR2 (germline): SNHLY, FYNNEI. The CDR3 nucleotides are TGTACCAGCAGTGATTGGGGGACAGGAAGCACAGATACGCAGTATTTT. Its translation: CTSSDWGTGSTDTQYF.

This clonotype appeared many times. V and J are TRBV7-9 and TRBJ1-1; TRBD1 matches at 7 bases. CDR3 length: 15 amino acids. CDR1 SEHNR and CDR2 FQNEAQ come from the germline V gene (reference sequence). With 5 bases clipped from V and 1 base from J, the junction kept 7 bases outside the gene matches. CDR3 residues: CASSPGGTANTEAFF. CDR3 nucleotides: TGTGCCAGCAGCCCAGGGGGGACAGCGAACACTGAAGCTTTCTTT. Using reference TRBV7-9 and TRBJ1-1 for the parts outside the CDR3, the full variable domain is DTGVSQNPRHKITKRGQNVTFRCDPISEHNRLYWYRQTLGQGPEFLTYFQNEAQLEKSRLLSDRFSAERPKGSFSTLEIQRTEQGDSAMYLCASSPGGTANTEAFFGQGTRLTVV.

This clonotype was seen only a few times. The V gene is TRBV19, the J gene TRBJ2-2; D is perhaps TRBD2 (5 bases). The V gene's germline CDR1 is LNHDA and CDR2 SQIVND (reference sequence). The CDR3 loop spans 13 amino acids. Trimming shortened V by 6 bases and J by 4 bases, and 9 bases separated the two germline ends. As DNA, the CDR3 is TGTGCCAGTAGGGACCGGGGCACCGGGGAGCTGTTTTTT. It translates to CASRDRGTGELFF.